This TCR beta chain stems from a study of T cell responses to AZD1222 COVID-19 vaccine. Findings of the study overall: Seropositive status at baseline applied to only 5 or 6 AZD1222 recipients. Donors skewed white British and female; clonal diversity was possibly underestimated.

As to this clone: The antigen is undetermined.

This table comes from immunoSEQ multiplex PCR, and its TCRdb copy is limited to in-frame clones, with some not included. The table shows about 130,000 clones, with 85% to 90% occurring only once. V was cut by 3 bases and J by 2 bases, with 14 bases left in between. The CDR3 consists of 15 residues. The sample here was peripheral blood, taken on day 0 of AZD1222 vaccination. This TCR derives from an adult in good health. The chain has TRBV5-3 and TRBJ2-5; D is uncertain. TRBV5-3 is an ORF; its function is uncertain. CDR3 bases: TGTGCCAGAAGCTCACCCCCGGCTAAACAAGAGACCCAGTACTTC. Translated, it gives CARSSPPAKQETQYF.